These 25 T cell receptor beta chains came from one sample sequenced in a study of blood T cell repertoires in COVID-19. TCRdb keeps only in-frame clones here, not all; method: immunoSEQ multiplex PCR. This sample yields 110,000 to 150,000 clones, of which about four fifths are seen a single time; less than 7% belongs to the top ten. The sequenced sample consisted of PBMCs or T cells enriched from blood (not recorded which). The source of these receptors is a man aged 40-50 years with acute COVID-19.

The chain joins TRBV27 to TRBJ1-1; D gene uncertain. This CDR3 has 14 amino acids. In germline, CDR1 is MNHEY, CDR2 SMNVEV (reference sequence). Trimming pared 3 bases from V and 4 bases from J, leaving 12 bases between. This CDR3 reads CASSFSSTRTEAFF. The CDR3, as DNA: TGTGCCAGCAGTTTTTCGTCAACTCGCACTGAAGCTTTCTTT.

The chain links TRBV6-2 or TRBV6-3 to TRBJ1-2; D is perhaps TRBD1 (5 bases). Trimming pared 2 bases from V and 5 bases from J, leaving 9 bases between. Germline values: CDR1 MNHEY, CDR2 SVGEGT. The CDR3 runs 13 residues. CDR3 region: CASSYPDRYGYTF. The CDR3 coding sequence is TGTGCCAGCAGTTACCCCGACAGATATGGCTACACCTTC.

V and J are TRBV15 and TRBJ2-5, with TRBD2 identical over 9 bases. V lost 7 bases to trimming and J lost 4 bases; unmatched junction nucleotides: 7. The CDR3 sequence is 14 residues long. Germline CDR1 is LNHNV and CDR2 is YYDKDF (reference sequence). This CDR3 is CATTSGVSGETQYF. The CDR3 nucleotides are TGTGCCACCACTAGCGGGGTGTCGGGAGAGACCCAGTACTTC.

The genes are TRBV14 and TRBJ2-2; 8 bases agree with TRBD2. This CDR3 has 15 residues. The trim removed 0 bases at V and 4 bases at J, leaving 1 base unmatched. Germline CDR1 reads SGHDN; CDR2 reads FVKESK. CDR3 region: CASSQELAGTGELFF. Here the CDR3 DNA reads TGTGCCAGCAGCCAAGAGCTAGCGGGCACCGGGGAGCTGTTTTTT.

Notes on this clone: The sample has other DNA sequences that encode this CDR3 too. The chain employs TRBV28 and TRBJ1-5, with D possibly being TRBD1 (6 bases). CDR3 length equals 15 residues. Germline V gene lookup returns CDR1 MDHEN and CDR2 SYDVKM. Trimming shortened V by 3 bases and J by 0 bases, and 9 bases separated the two germline ends. The CDR3 protein is CASSLRTVSNQPQHF. The CDR3 coding sequence is TGTGCCAGCAGTTTGAGGACAGTTAGCAATCAGCCCCAGCATTTT.

The rearrangement links TRBV28 to TRBJ2-7; 10 bases fit TRBD2. With V trimmed by 3 bases and J by 5 bases, 16 bases remained unmatched. CDR3 length equals 18 residues. CDR1 is MDHEN, CDR2 SYDVKM, per germline. CDR3 residues: CASSFPIGSGGARNEQYF. The CDR3 nucleotides are TGTGCCAGCAGTTTCCCCATAGGGAGCGGGGGGGCTAGGAACGAGCAGTACTTC.

This clone was seen more than once but under ten times. The sample carries other DNA sequences with the same CDR3. The V and J genes are TRBV6-2 or TRBV6-3 and TRBJ2-7, with D maybe TRBD2 (5 bases). The germline V gene encodes CDR1 MNHEY and CDR2 SVGEGT. This CDR3 contains 15 residues. Trimming cost V 3 bases and J 0 bases, with 12 bases left between them. The CDR3 DNA reads TGTGCCAGCAGTTATGGGGATGGGAGCTCCTACGAGCAGTACTTC. This sequence encodes CASSYGDGSSYEQYF.

V gene TRBV5-1 combines with J gene TRBJ2-3; 9 bases fit TRBD2. J lost 5 bases, V lost 0 bases, and 7 bases had no gene match. This CDR3 region has 16 residues. Germline CDR1 and CDR2: SGHRS and YFSETQ. DNA for the CDR3: TGCGCCAGCAGCTTGGTAGGCGGGGGGGCAGGAGATACGCAGTATTTT. This translates into CASSLVGGGAGDTQYF.

The V gene is TRBV5-6, the J gene TRBJ2-7, with TRBD1 identical over 10 bases. The CDR3 is 15 amino acids. With V trimmed by 4 bases and J by 2 bases, 6 bases remained unmatched. Per germline, CDR1 SGHDT and CDR2 YYEEEE. The CDR3 sequence is CASSRGQGITYEQYF. CDR3 nucleotides: TGTGCCAGCAGCCGGGGACAGGGGATAACCTACGAGCAGTACTTC. Full variable domain (remainder filled in from reference TRBV5-6 and TRBJ2-7): DAGVTQSPTHLIKTRGQQVTLRCSPKSGHDTVSWYQQALGQGPQFIFQYYEEEERQRGNFPDRFSGHQFPNYSSELNVNALLLGDSALYLCASSRGQGITYEQYFGPGTRLTVT.

J is TRBJ2-6 and V is TRBV7-9; D not resolved. CDR3 length: 16 amino acids. Deletions cut 5 bases from V and 2 bases from J, with 13 bases between. Germline-derived CDR1 and CDR2 are SEHNR and FQNEAQ (reference sequence). CDR3 amino acids: CASSPPSRAGANVLTF. For the CDR3, the DNA is TGTGCCAGCAGCCCCCCGAGCCGGGCTGGGGCCAACGTCCTGACTTTC.

The chain combines TRBV7-9 with TRBJ2-7, with unresolved D. Trimming cost V 4 bases and J 0 bases, with 10 bases left between them. CDR1 is SEHNR, CDR2 FQNEAQ, per germline (reference sequence). This CDR3 is 14 amino acids long. The CDR3 bases are TGTGCCAGCAGCTCCCCGGTGAGCTCCTACGAGCAGTACTTC. Translated, it gives CASSSPVSSYEQYF.

V is TRBV6-2 or TRBV6-3 and J is TRBJ2-7, with 13 bases fitting TRBD2. This CDR3 comprises 17 residues. V was pared by 2 bases and J by 1 base, with 5 bases of the junction left unmatched. CDR1 and CDR2 from the germline V gene are MNHEY and SVGEGT. In DNA, the CDR3 is TGTGCCAGCAGTTACCGCGGGACTAGCGGGGAGTCCTACGAGCAGTACTTC. Translating gives CASSYRGTSGESYEQYF.

This clone showed up just once. V gene TRBV4-2 combines with J gene TRBJ2-7; 12 nucleotides align to TRBD2. The CDR3 length is 15 residues. Germline CDR1 and CDR2: LGHNA and YNFKEQ. V lost 0 bases to trimming and J lost 4 bases; unmatched junction nucleotides: 1. CDR3 nucleotide sequence: TGTGCCAGCAGCCAAGAAGGACTAGCGGGGTACGAGCAGTACTTC. Encoded protein: CASSQEGLAGYEQYF.

The chain is built from TRBV30 and TRBJ2-2, with D maybe TRBD1 (6 bases). Germline-derived CDR1 and CDR2 are GTSNPN and SVGIG (reference sequence). This CDR3 has 16 residues. V lost 0 bases, J lost 3 bases, and 14 bases lay in between. This CDR3 is CAWSVVRPGDTGELFF. CDR3 DNA sequence: TGTGCCTGGAGTGTGGTGCGGCCAGGGGACACCGGGGAGCTGTTTTTT.

This clone appeared once. The chain employs TRBV5-4 and TRBJ1-5; perhaps TRBD1 as D (6 bases). The ends were cut back, 3 bases at V and 2 bases at J, with 6 bases in the middle. Germline CDR1 SGHNT, CDR2 YYREEE (reference sequence). The CDR3 is 13 amino acids. CDR3 DNA: TGTGCCAGCAGCTCAGGGGGCAATCAGCCCCAGCATTTT. As protein: CASSSGGNQPQHF.

V and J are TRBV19 and TRBJ2-1; 12 bases align to TRBD2. The CDR3 runs to 16 residues. Germline CDR1 reads LNHDA; CDR2 reads SQIVND (reference sequence). V lost 6 bases, J lost 4 bases, and 7 bases stayed unmatched. The CDR3 here is CASSSRTSGEYNEQFF. CDR3 DNA: TGTGCCAGTAGCAGCCGGACTAGCGGGGAATACAATGAGCAGTTCTTC.

The rearrangement joins TRBV7-2 to TRBJ2-5; 8 bases agree with TRBD1. V gave up 4 bases and J gave up 2 bases; unmatched junction bases: 9. Germline V CDR1 and CDR2: SGHTA, FQGNSA. The CDR3 spans 16 residues. CDR3 loop: CASSSGQGAWQETQYF. The CDR3 coding sequence is TGTGCCAGCAGCTCCGGACAGGGAGCGTGGCAAGAGACCCAGTACTTC.

This sequence joins TRBV28 and TRBJ2-1, with a possible D match to TRBD2 (6 bases). The germline CDR1 and CDR2 sequences are MDHEN and SYDVKM. The CDR3 spans 13 residues. V was clipped by 2 bases and J by 8 bases, with 10 bases between them. This CDR3 reads CASSLAGPHEQFF. The CDR3, as DNA: TGTGCCAGCAGTTTAGCGGGACCCCATGAGCAGTTCTTC.

The chain combines TRBV6-5 with TRBJ2-7; maybe TRBD2 (6 bases). The CDR3 is 13 residues long. Germline V gene data show CDR1 as MNHEY and CDR2 as SVGAGI. With 5 bases removed from V and 3 bases from J, the gap between germline ends came to 11 bases. The CDR3 nucleotides are TGTGCCAGCAGTAAGGGAGGAGGCTACGAGCAGTACTTC. Translated: CASSKGGGYEQYF.

This clone was counted a few times. The J gene is TRBJ1-2, the V gene TRBV5-4; a possible D gene is TRBD1 (5 bases). The CDR3 spans 14 residues. Trimming removed 3 bases from V and 4 bases from J, with 13 bases in between. CDR1 and CDR2 from the germline V gene are SGHNT and YYREEE (reference sequence). The CDR3 is CASSSQTASYGYTF. In DNA, the CDR3 is TGTGCCAGCAGCTCCCAGACAGCGAGCTATGGCTACACCTTC.

This chain joins TRBV11-2 and TRBJ2-5; D unclear. V was clipped by 5 bases and J by 4 bases, with 17 bases between them. The CDR3 loop spans 15 amino acids. CDR1 SGHAT and CDR2 FQNNGV come from the germline V gene. The CDR3 here is CASSPSYPLGETQYF. DNA of the CDR3: TGTGCCAGCAGCCCTAGTTACCCGCTGGGAGAGACCCAGTACTTC.

The chain joins TRBV29-1 to TRBJ1-5, with D maybe TRBD1 (5 bases). The CDR3 loop spans 13 amino acids. Trimming took 4 bases from V and 7 from J, leaving 14 bases between them. Germline CDR1 reads SQVTM; CDR2 reads ANQGSEA. CDR3 in amino acids: CSVGGDRGQPQHF. Here the CDR3 DNA reads TGCAGCGTTGGGGGGGATCGAGGACAGCCCCAGCATTTT.

The table lists this clone with a few counts. The V and J genes are TRBV2 and TRBJ2-7; no reliable D call. The germline CDR1 and CDR2 sequences are SNHLY and FYNNEI. The CDR3 runs to 15 residues. The V and J ends lost 0 bases and 5 bases respectively, with 14 bases between them. CDR3 nucleotides: TGTGCCAGCAGTGAAGCAGGTCTAGTTGGAAACGAGCAGTACTTC. As protein: CASSEAGLVGNEQYF.

In this sample, this clone turned up a few times. The chain combines TRBV19 with TRBJ1-4; 10 bases fit TRBD1. The germline V gene has CDR1 LNHDA and CDR2 SQIVND (reference sequence). The J segment lost 0 bases and the V segment lost 5 bases, leaving 6 bases of the junction unmatched. The CDR3 runs to 17 residues. Here the CDR3 DNA reads TGTGCCAGTAGTCCTGGGACAGGGGAGGCAACTAATGAAAAACTGTTTTTT. Protein: CASSPGTGEATNEKLFF.

This sequence joins TRBV7-2 and TRBJ1-1, with D perhaps matching TRBD1 (5 bases). The CDR3 consists of 16 residues. Trimming removed 5 bases at V and 1 base at J, with 17 bases between. CDR1 is SGHTA, CDR2 FQGNSA, per germline. CDR3 sequence: CASSPGRGGANTEAFF. The CDR3 DNA sequence: TGTGCCAGCAGCCCGGGACGAGGCGGGGCGAACACTGAAGCTTTCTTT.